Each of the 15 T cell receptor beta chains below was sequenced from the same sample in a study of OX40 agonist ivuxolimab in advanced cancers. Libraries were constructed by the immunoSEQ multiplex PCR assay. As stored in TCRdb, this immuneACCESS dataset retains in-frame rearrangements with V and J assigned. A fraction of the clones does not appear; measured against another copy, unresolved V genes explain less than half of the discrepancy, and the remainder lacks a known reason. The sample yields roughly 86,000 clones; about 90% were counted once. The top ten hold 0.9% to 1.2% of the sample. This material consisted of CD4+ or CD8+ T cells sorted from blood, taken in a trial of the OX40 agonist ivuxolimab. These receptors originate from an adult with an advanced solid tumor such as melanoma, head and neck, liver or kidney cancer.

This clone was counted a few times. The rearrangement links TRBV19 to TRBJ1-5; weak D call: TRBD1 (6 bases). The CDR3 runs to 13 residues. Trimming pared 5 bases from V and 7 bases from J, leaving 12 bases between. Germline V gives CDR1 LNHDA, CDR2 SQIVND (reference sequence). CDR3 loop: CASSSHRVQPQHF. Written as DNA, the CDR3 is TGTGCCAGTAGTTCTCACAGGGTACAGCCCCAGCATTTT.

This clone was seen a single time. V is TRBV7-9 and J is TRBJ2-1; 9 bases are a match to TRBD2. Germline values: CDR1 SEHNR, CDR2 FQNEAQ (reference sequence). V trimming: 4 bases; J trimming: 7 bases; junction bases outside the gene matches: 5. The length of the CDR3 is 14 residues. The CDR3 sequence: CASSSGLASNEQFF. In nucleotides, the CDR3 is TGTGCCAGCAGCTCAGGACTAGCGTCAAATGAGCAGTTCTTC.

The chain links TRBV5-1 to TRBJ2-5; TRBD2 matches at 8 bases. The germline V gene has CDR1 SGHRS and CDR2 YFSETQ. The J segment lost 3 bases and the V segment lost 0 bases, leaving 7 bases of the junction unmatched. This CDR3 contains 16 residues. This CDR3 is CASSLGSSGPKETQYF. CDR3 in DNA: TGCGCCAGCAGCTTGGGTTCTAGCGGGCCGAAAGAGACCCAGTACTTC.

J is TRBJ2-5 and V is TRBV2; 7 bases agree with TRBD2. The V and J ends lost 2 bases and 7 bases, in that order; junction bases with no gene match: 13. This CDR3 spans 16 amino acids. Germline values: CDR1 SNHLY, CDR2 FYNNEI. The CDR3 coding sequence is TGTGCCAGCAGTGAAACGGGGGGACCCGGGAAAGGGACCCAGTACTTC. Protein sequence: CASSETGGPGKGTQYF.

This clone has only a few counts. This chain links TRBV2 with TRBJ1-5; D uncertain. The V and J ends lost 4 bases and 0 bases respectively, with 7 bases between them. Germline V lookup: CDR1 SNHLY, CDR2 FYNNEI. This CDR3 region has 14 residues. The CDR3 protein is CASSAGRSNQPQHF. Here the CDR3 DNA reads TGTGCCAGCAGTGCGGGTCGTAGCAATCAGCCCCAGCATTTT.

V is TRBV4-2 and J is TRBJ2-1, with no clear D. Germline V gene lookup returns CDR1 LGHNA and CDR2 YNFKEQ. The CDR3 totals 12 residues. The V and J ends lost 0 bases and 12 bases respectively, with 9 bases between them. CDR3 region: CASSQDVATQFF. The CDR3 DNA follows: TGTGCCAGCAGCCAAGATGTGGCGACGCAGTTCTTC.

This chain uses TRBV5-8 with TRBJ2-3, with 11 bases lining up with TRBD2. The junction had 14 bases not matched to a gene; V was cut back by 7 bases and J by 1 base. The V gene's germline CDR1 is SGHTS and CDR2 YDEGEE. CDR3 length equals 18 residues. The CDR3 DNA reads as TGTGCCAGCCCGCAGACGGTAGCGGGAGGGCCAGGCACAGATACGCAGTATTTT. The encoded protein is CASPQTVAGGPGTDTQYF.

The V call is TRBV10-2, the J call TRBJ1-5, with 8 bases lining up with TRBD1. In germline, CDR1 is WSHSY, CDR2 SAAADI. The junction had 6 bases not matched to a gene; V was cut back by 5 bases and J by 6 bases. The CDR3 sequence is 14 residues long. This chain's CDR3 is CASSTQGAVQPQHF. CDR3 nucleotide sequence: TGCGCCAGCAGTACTCAGGGGGCCGTTCAGCCCCAGCATTTT.

J is TRBJ2-3 and V is TRBV10-2; possibly TRBD1 for D (5 bases). Trimming cost V 3 bases and J 7 bases, with 11 bases left between them. The CDR3 is made up of 13 amino acids. CDR1 and CDR2 (germline): WSHSY, SAAADI. The CDR3 spells CASSESRVNTQYF. CDR3 coding DNA: TGCGCCAGCAGTGAATCCAGGGTAAATACGCAGTATTTT.

V usage is TRBV4-3 and J usage is TRBJ2-2; TRBD2 matches 8 bases. CDR1 is LGHNA, CDR2 YSLEER, per germline. The J segment lost 6 bases and the V segment lost 1 base, leaving 7 bases of the junction unmatched. The CDR3 extends over 16 amino acids. In DNA, the CDR3 is TGCGCCAGCAGCCAAGTGGTCGGGAGGGTATCCGGGGAGCTGTTTTTT. Residues: CASSQVVGRVSGELFF.

This clone was counted once. V usage is TRBV28 and J usage is TRBJ2-5; D perhaps matches TRBD1 (5 bases). Per the germline V gene, CDR1 is MDHEN and CDR2 is SYDVKM. The CDR3 loop spans 14 amino acids. Trimming left V 4 bases short and J 4 bases short, with 13 bases between. CDR3 nucleotide sequence: TGTGCCAGCAGTTCCCAGGACACAACAGAGACCCAGTACTTC. It translates to CASSSQDTTETQYF.

This sequence joins TRBV2 and TRBJ2-7; a weak D match, TRBD2 (5 bases). The CDR3 sequence is 12 residues long. CDR1 and CDR2 from the germline V gene are SNHLY and FYNNEI. Trimming removed 6 bases at V and 7 bases at J, with 13 bases between. CDR3 in amino acids: CASRKEGGEQYF. CDR3 coding DNA: TGTGCCAGCAGGAAGGAAGGAGGAGAGCAGTACTTC. Drawing the rest from reference TRBV2 and TRBJ2-7, the complete variable domain is EPEVTQTPSHQVTQMGQEVILRCVPISNHLYFYWYRQILGQKVEFLVSFYNNEISEKSEIFDDQFSVERPDGSNFTLKIRSTKLEDSAMYFCASRKEGGEQYFGPGTRLTVT.

This clone was seen only once. The chain employs TRBV21-1 and TRBJ2-1; TRBD2, the table's D call, lacks a check against the DNA. TRBV21-1 is a recognized pseudogene. This CDR3 spans 14 amino acids. For the CDR3, the DNA is TGTGCCAGCTCCACGGGGGGTTCCTACAATGAGCAGTTCTTC. It specifies CASSTGGSYNEQFF.

This clone was detected once. The chain employs TRBV12-5 and TRBJ2-2, with 7 bases matching TRBD1. The V gene's germline CDR1 is LGHNT and CDR2 FRNRAP. With V trimmed by 0 bases and J by 4 bases, 5 bases remained unmatched. This CDR3 is 16 amino acids long. The CDR3 here is CASGLVERGPTGELFF. CDR3 DNA sequence: TGTGCTAGTGGTTTGGTAGAAAGGGGGCCCACCGGGGAGCTGTTTTTT.

This clone was counted once. The chain combines TRBV6-6 with TRBJ2-7, with TRBD2 as a possible D gene (6 bases). Germline CDR1 and CDR2: MNHNY and SVGAGI (reference sequence). The CDR3 is made up of 15 amino acids. V was clipped by 5 bases and J by 2 bases, with 16 bases between them. CDR3 residues: CASSASSGYPYEQYF. CDR3 sequence (DNA): TGTGCCAGCAGTGCTTCGAGCGGGTACCCCTACGAGCAGTACTTC.